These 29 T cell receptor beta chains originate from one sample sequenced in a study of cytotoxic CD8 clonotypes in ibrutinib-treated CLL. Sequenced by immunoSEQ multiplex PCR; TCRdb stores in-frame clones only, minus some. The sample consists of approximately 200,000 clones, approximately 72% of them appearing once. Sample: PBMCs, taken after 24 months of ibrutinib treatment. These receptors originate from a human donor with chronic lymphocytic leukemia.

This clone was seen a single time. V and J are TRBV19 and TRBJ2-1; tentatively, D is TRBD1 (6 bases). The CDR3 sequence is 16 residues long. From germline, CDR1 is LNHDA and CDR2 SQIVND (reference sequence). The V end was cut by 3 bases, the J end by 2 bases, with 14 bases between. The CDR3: CASSIRGRVTYNEQFF. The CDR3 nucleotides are TGTGCCAGTAGTATCAGGGGCCGCGTAACCTACAATGAGCAGTTCTTC.

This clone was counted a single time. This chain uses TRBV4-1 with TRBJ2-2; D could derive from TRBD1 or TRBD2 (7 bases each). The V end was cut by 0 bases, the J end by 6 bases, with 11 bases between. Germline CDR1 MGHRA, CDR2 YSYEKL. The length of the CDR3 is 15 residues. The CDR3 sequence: CASSQDPGGAGELFF. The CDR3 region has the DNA TGCGCCAGCAGCCAAGACCCAGGGGGGGCCGGGGAGCTGTTTTTT.

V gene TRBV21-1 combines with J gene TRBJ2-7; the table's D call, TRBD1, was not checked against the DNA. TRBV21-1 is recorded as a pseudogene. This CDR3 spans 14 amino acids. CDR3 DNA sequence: TGTGCCAGCAGCATGGGGGCGGAAGCCTACGAGCAGTACTTC. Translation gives CASSMGAEAYEQYF.

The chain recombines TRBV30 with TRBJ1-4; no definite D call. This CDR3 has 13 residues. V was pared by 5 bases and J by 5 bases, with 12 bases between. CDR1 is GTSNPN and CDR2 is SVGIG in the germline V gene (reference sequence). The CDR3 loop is CAWGHSLNEKLFF. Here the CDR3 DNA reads TGTGCCTGGGGTCACAGTTTAAATGAAAAACTGTTTTTT.

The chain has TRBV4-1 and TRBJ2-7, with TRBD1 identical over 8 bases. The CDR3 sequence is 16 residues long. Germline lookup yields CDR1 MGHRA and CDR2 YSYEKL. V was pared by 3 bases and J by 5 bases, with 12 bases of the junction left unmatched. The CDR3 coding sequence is TGCGCCAGCAGCCACTGGGGGACAGGAGCATTGGACGAGCAGTACTTC. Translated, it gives CASSHWGTGALDEQYF.

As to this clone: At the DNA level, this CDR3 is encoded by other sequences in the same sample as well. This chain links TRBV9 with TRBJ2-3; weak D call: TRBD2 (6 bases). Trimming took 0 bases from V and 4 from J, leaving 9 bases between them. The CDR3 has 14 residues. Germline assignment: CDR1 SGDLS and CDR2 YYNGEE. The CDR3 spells CASSVGLVADTQYF. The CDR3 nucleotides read TGTGCCAGCAGCGTAGGACTAGTCGCAGATACGCAGTATTTT.

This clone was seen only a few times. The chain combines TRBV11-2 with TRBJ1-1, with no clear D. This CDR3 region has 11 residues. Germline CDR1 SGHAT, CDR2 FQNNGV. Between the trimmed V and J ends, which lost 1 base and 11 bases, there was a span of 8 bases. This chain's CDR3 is CASSLVRMAFF. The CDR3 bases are TGTGCCAGCAGCTTAGTACGGATGGCTTTCTTT.

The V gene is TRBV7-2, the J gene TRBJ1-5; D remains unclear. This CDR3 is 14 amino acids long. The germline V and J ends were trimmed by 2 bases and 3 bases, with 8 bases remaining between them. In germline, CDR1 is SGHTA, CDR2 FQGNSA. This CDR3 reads CASSLRGYNQPQHF. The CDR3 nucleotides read TGTGCCAGCAGCTTAAGAGGGTACAATCAGCCCCAGCATTTT.

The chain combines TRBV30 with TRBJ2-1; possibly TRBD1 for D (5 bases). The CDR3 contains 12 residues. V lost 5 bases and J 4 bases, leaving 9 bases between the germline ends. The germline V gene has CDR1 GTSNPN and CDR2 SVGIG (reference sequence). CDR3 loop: CAWDSPYNEQFF. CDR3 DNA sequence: TGTGCCTGGGACAGCCCATACAATGAGCAGTTCTTC.

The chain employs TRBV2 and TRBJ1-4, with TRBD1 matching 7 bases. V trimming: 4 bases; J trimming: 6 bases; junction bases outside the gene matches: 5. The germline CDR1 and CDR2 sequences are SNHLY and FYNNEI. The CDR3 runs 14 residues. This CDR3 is CASSADREDEKLFF. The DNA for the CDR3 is TGTGCCAGCAGTGCAGACAGGGAGGATGAAAAACTGTTTTTT.

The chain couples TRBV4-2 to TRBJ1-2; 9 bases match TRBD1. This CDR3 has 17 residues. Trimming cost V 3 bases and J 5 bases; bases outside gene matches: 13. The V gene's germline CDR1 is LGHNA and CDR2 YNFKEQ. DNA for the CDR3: TGTGCCAGCAGCCAGGAGCCCGGGACAGGGTCGACTTATGGCTACACCTTC. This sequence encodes CASSQEPGTGSTYGYTF.

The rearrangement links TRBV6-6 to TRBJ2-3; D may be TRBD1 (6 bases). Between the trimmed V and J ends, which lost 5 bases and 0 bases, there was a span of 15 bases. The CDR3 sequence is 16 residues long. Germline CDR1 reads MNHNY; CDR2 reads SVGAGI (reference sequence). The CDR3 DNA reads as TGTGCCAGCAGTCCTGCTCAGGGGCACAGCACAGATACGCAGTATTTT. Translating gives CASSPAQGHSTDTQYF.

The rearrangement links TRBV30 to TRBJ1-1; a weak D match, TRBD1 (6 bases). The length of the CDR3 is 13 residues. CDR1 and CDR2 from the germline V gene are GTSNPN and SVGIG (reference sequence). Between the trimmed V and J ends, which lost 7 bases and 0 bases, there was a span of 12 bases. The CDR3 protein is CALQTGMNTEAFF. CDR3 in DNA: TGTGCCTTACAGACAGGCATGAACACTGAAGCTTTCTTT.

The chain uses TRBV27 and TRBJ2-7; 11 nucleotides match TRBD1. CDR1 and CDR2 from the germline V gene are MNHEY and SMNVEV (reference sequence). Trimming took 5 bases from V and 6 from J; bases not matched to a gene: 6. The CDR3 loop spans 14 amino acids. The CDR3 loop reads CASSLRDRGSEQYF. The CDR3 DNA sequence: TGTGCCAGCAGTCTCCGGGACAGGGGGTCCGAGCAGTACTTC.

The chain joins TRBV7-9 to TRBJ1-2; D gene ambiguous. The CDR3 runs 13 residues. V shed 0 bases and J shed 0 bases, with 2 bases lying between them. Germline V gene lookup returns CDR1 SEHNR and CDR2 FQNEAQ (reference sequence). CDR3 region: CASSLAPNYGYTF. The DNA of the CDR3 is TGTGCCAGCAGCTTAGCTCCTAACTATGGCTACACCTTC.

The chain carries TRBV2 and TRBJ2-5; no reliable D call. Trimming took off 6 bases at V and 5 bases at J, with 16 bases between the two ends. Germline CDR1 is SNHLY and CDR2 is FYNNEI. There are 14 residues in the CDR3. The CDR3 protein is CASRTARLEETQYF. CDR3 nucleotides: TGTGCCAGCAGGACGGCCCGGCTCGAGGAGACCCAGTACTTC.

DNA of the CDR3: TGTGCCAGCAGCTCGCGAGGAGGCTATGGCTACACCTTC. Translation: CASSSRGGYGYTF. The chain combines TRBV28 with TRBJ1-2, with D uncertain. The CDR3 extends over 13 amino acids. Per the germline V gene, CDR1 is MDHEN and CDR2 is SYDVKM. V was clipped by 6 bases and J by 4 bases, with 12 bases between them.

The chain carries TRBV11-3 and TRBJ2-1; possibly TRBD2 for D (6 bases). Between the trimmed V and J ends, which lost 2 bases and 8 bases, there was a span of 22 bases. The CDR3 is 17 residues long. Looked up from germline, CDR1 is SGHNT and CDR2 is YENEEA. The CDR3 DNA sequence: TGTGCCAGCAGCTTAAGGAGGGACTCAAAGATCGACGATGAGCAGTTCTTC. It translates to CASSLRRDSKIDDEQFF.

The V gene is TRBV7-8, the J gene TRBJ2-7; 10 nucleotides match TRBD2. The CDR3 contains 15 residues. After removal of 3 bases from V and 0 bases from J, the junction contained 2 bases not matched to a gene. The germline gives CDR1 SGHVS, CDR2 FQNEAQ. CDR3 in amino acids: CASSLRTSGSYEQYF. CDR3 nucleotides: TGTGCCAGCAGCTTGCGGACTAGCGGCTCCTACGAGCAGTACTTC.

In nucleotides, the CDR3 is TGTGCCAGCAGCTTTAAGGGGGACCTTATCTATAGCAATCAGCCCCAGCATTTT. It translates to CASSFKGDLIYSNQPQHF. The chain is built from TRBV5-6 and TRBJ1-5, with D possibly being TRBD1 (6 bases). CDR3 length: 18 amino acids. V shed 2 bases and J shed 0 bases, with 18 bases lying between them. Germline loops: CDR1 SGHDT, CDR2 YYEEEE.

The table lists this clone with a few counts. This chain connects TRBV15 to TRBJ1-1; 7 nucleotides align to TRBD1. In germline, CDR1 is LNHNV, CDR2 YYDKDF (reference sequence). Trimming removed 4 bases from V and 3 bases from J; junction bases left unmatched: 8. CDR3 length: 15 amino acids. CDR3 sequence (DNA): TGTGCCACCAGCACCCGACAGGGTAGGGACACTGAAGCTTTCTTT. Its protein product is CATSTRQGRDTEAFF.

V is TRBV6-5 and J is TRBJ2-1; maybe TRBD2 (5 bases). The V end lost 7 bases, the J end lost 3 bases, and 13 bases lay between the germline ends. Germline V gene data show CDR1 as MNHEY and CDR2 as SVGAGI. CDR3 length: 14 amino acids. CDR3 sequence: CASKTTVLYNEQFF. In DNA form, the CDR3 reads TGTGCCAGCAAGACTACCGTCCTCTACAATGAGCAGTTCTTC.

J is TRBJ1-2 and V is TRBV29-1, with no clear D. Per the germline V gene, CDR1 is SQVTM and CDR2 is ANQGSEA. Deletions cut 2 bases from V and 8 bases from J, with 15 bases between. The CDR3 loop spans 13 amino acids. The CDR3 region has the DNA TGCAGCGTTGAACTATTTCCGGGCTACGGCTACACCTTC. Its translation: CSVELFPGYGYTF.

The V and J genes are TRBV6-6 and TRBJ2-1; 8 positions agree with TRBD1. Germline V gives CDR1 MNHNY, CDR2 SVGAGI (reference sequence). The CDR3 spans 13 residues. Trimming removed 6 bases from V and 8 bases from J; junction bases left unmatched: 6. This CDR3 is CASRRQGRDEQFF. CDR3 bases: TGTGCCAGCAGGCGACAGGGGCGGGATGAGCAGTTCTTC.

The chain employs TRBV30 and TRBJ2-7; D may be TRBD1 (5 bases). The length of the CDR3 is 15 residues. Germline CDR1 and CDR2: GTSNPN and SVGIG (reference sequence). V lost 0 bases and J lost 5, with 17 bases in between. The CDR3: CAWSVQELGLHEQYF. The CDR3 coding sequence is TGTGCCTGGAGTGTACAGGAATTAGGTCTGCACGAGCAGTACTTC.

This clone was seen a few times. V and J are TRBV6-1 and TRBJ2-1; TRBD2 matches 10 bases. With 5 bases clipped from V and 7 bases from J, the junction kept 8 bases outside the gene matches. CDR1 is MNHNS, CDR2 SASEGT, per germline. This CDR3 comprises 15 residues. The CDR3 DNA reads TGTGCCAGCAGTATAGCGGGAGGCCCTGATAATGAGCAGTTCTTC. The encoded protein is CASSIAGGPDNEQFF.

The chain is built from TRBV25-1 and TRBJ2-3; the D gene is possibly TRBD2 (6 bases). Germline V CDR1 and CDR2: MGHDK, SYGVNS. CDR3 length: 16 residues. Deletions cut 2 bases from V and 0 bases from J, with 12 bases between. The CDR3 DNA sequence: TGTGCCAGCAGTGAAGGGACGAGCGGGAGCACAGATACGCAGTATTTT. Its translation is CASSEGTSGSTDTQYF.

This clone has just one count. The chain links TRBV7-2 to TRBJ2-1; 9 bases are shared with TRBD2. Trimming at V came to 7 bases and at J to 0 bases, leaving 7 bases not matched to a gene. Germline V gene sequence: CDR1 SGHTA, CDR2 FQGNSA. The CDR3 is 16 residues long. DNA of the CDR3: TGTGCCAGCACCCCCGATAGCGGGAGCTCCTACAATGAGCAGTTCTTC. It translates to CASTPDSGSSYNEQFF.

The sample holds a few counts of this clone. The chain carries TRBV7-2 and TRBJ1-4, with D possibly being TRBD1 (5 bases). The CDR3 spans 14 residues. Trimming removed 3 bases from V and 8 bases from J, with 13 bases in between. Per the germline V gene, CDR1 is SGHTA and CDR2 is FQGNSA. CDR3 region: CASSFRRAGEKLFF. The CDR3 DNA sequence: TGTGCCAGCAGCTTCCGCAGGGCTGGAGAAAAACTGTTTTTT.